This TCR beta chain was observed in a study of cytomegalovirus exposure and HLA in healthy donors. The PCR made use of 60 Vbeta and 13 Jbeta primers. Measured with immunoSEQ multiplex PCR; TCRdb has only the in-frame clones, and not every one. The sample has around 130,000 clones; around 78% are singletons. Germline V CDR1 and CDR2: SGHDT, YYEEEE. The CDR3 spans 12 residues. Trimming took 0 bases from V and 7 from J, leaving 7 bases between them. This clone has a handful of counts. The receptor comes from a woman between 18 and 29 years old in good health and CMV-seronegative. The rearrangement links TRBV5-6 to TRBJ1-2; D not certain. Sequenced sample: PBMCs. The CDR3 sequence: CASSLGLAGYTF. For the CDR3, the DNA is TGTGCCAGCAGCTTGGGTCTAGCTGGCTACACCTTC.